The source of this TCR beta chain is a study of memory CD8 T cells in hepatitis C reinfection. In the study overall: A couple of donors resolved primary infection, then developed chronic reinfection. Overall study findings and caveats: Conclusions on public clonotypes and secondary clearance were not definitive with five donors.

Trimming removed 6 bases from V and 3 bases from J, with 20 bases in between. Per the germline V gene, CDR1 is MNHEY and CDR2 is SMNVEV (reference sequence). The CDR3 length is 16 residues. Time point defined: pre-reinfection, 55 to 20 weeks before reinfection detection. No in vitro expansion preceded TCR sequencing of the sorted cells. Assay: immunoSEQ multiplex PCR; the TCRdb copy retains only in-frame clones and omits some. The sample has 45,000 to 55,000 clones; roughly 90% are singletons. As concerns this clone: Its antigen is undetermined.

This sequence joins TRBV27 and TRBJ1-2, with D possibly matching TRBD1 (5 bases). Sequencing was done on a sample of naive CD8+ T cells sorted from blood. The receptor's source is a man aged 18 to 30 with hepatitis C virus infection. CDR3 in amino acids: CASSAGGTEDYYGYTF. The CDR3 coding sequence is TGTGCCAGCAGCGCAGGAGGGACGGAAGACTACTATGGCTACACCTTC.